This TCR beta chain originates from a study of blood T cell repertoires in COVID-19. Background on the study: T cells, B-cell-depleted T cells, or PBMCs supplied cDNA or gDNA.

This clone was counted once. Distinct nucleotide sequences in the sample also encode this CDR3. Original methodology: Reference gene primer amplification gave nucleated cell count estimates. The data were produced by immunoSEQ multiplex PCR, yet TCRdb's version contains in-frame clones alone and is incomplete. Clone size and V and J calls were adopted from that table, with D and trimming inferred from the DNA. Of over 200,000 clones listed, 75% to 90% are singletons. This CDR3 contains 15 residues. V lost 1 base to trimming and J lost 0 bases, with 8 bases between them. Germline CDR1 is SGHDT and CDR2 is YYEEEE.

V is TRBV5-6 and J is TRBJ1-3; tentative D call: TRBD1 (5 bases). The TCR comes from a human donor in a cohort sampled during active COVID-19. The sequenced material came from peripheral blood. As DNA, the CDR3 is TGTGCCAGCAGCTTGACAGGCGTCTCTGGAAACACCATATATTTT. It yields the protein CASSLTGVSGNTIYF.